This TCR beta chain originates from a study of cytomegalovirus exposure and HLA in healthy donors (dated by TCRdb to about 2017). As for the study more broadly: According to an earlier analysis of 587 of the donors, about 179 million T cells yielded 117 million unique TCR beta sequences and 250 to 350 Gb of sequence data. The study profiled the T cell repertoires of some 610 subjects by immunosequencing and related them to cytomegalovirus serostatus. Among roughly 400 genotyped donors of the cohort, an average of around 240,000 unique TCR beta nucleotide sequences was sequenced per donor, of which about 19% were non-productive. Because of strong linkage in the cohort, roughly five DR-DQ haplotypes were treated as single units for association and clustering. The study aimed to test whether signatures of past pathogen exposure could be identified by cataloging public T cell receptors. Rather than using new phenotypic data, the later analysis identified candidate immune exposures from TCR beta sequences and from how often those sequences occurred across donors. Genome-wide SNP genotypes for about 65% of the 666 donors were used in a later genetic analysis, which treated that subset as a discovery cohort. A later analysis re-examined previously published TCR beta repertoires from around 670 donors and added high-resolution HLA genotyping to investigate patterns of TCR occurrence. To predict cytomegalovirus infection status, the study combined high-throughput TCR immunosequencing, statistical association of individual TCRs with disease status, and machine learning. About 310 gigabases of sequencing data and 80 million or so unique TCR sequences were included in an early release covering 550 to 650 HLA-typed donors. Class I and class II HLA loci were covered by the typing at four-digit resolution. Every discovery cohort repertoire had been produced on one sequencing platform. To decide whether each TCR beta V gene segment behaved as functional or pseudogenic, an earlier analysis of some 570 of the donors relied on high-throughput TCR beta sequencing. Among the roughly 400 genotyped donors, around 81% belonged to the genetic ancestry cluster associated with self-reported Caucasian donors. The number of donors typed differed by locus, with 629-630 for A, B, C, DRB1 and DQB1, roughly 520 for DQA1, about 610 for DPA1, and around 460 for DPB1. Donor age, sex, ethnicity and CMV serostatus were collected together with the repertoire data. In addition to the first cohort of approximately 670 subjects, a separate validation cohort of around 110 different subjects was used.

Overall study outcomes, separate from this receptor: In this cohort, only TCR beta chains were sequenced, and detectable features were limited by the absence of alpha or paired-chain data. Because HLA typing was missing for some donors at each locus, association tests included only the typed subset. Immune exposure information for the cohort was limited to CMV serostatus. Most TCR sequences were seen in very few donors, while some public TCRs were found in many individuals. In the study, approximately 150 TCR beta chains were listed as associated with cytomegalovirus. In a later analysis, HLA-associated TCR beta chains were found to be more clonally expanded and to have lower generation probabilities than equally common non-associated chains. A further reported finding was that TCR beta sequences accurately predicted the HLA-A and HLA-B alleles for most subjects in the first cohort. In a later genetic analysis, a missense DCLRE1C variant was associated with V-gene and J-gene trimming of TCR beta chains, and the association was replicated in an independent cohort. The sequencing pipeline was judged likely to have produced a cluster of highly shared sequence variants as a technical artifact. In a later analysis, TCR association rates were found to vary across HLA loci, with the most associated TCRs seen for DRB1 alleles and the fewest for HLA-C alleles. Some IMGT-functional V segments, including TRBV6-2 and TRBV6-3, could not be told apart with the 87-base-pair reads, so those segments were excluded. Specific HLA alleles were associated with 16,951 TCR beta sequences at a false discovery rate of 0.05 in a later analysis. Broadly in line with IMGT annotations, most TCR beta V segments showed up in productive rearrangements about 87% or about 30% of the time in an earlier analysis of under 700 of the donors. Three of the identified cytomegalovirus-associated TCR beta chains were confirmed in vitro to be specific for cytomegalovirus antigens. Strong co-occurrence of HLA alleles, especially DR and DQ, made assigning TCR associations to individual alleles difficult. Fewer than 20 rarely observed V segments, including chromosome 9 orphons, were excluded from the earlier analysis of some 590 of the donors because counts were too low. The presence/absence analyses assumed that sequencing depth was roughly uniform across donors, and that assumption may not be true. In both the original and validation cohorts, the classifier was reported to diagnose cytomegalovirus status with high specificity and sensitivity. Most CMV-associated TCR beta chains appeared to be HLA-restricted in a later analysis, and the HLA associations seemed to be driven largely by CMV exposure. Correlated functional status among segregating V segments might be attributable to linkage disequilibrium, but an unknown experimental factor could not be ruled out. In a later genetic analysis, fewer N-insertions in productive TCRs were reported among donors in an Asian-associated ancestry cluster than the roughly 710-donor mean. According to the authors, the approach could potentially be generalized to other disease states and immunological phenotypes. In a later analysis, several top co-occurrence clusters were reported to appear linked to parvovirus B19, influenza, CMV and Epstein-Barr virus.

The cohort consisted of 600 to 700 healthy bone marrow donors. At the time of sampling, all cohort members were nominally healthy, though unrecorded immune exposures were likely present. The donor was CMV seropositive and belonged to the group of some 290 seropositive cohort members. A peripheral blood sample was provided by each donor, and peripheral blood mononuclear cells were used for TCR beta sequencing. Genomic DNA was extracted from the blood cell samples with the Qiagen DNeasy Blood Extraction Kit. A note on this clone: This receptor's antigen is unknown. No much larger clone exists at a distance of one base, and base qualities are not known.

Libraries were constructed by the immunoSEQ multiplex PCR assay. For the multiplex PCR, a mixture combining 60 forward primers for TCR Vbeta segments and 13 reverse primers for TCR Jbeta segments was used. The CDR3 region of rearranged TCR beta genes was amplified from genomic DNA with a multiplex PCR assay. The amplified TCR beta libraries were sequenced on the Illumina HiSeq System as 87-base-pair reads. For the original study's pipeline: In a later analysis, some 80 million unique TCR beta chains were counted across the roughly 610 repertoires, and roughly 11 million of these chains were shared by at least two donors. A nearest-neighbor algorithm error-corrected the raw reads and collapsed the reads into unique sequences, merging closely related sequences to remove PCR and sequencing errors. Alignment of CDR3 sequences to IMGT reference sequences was used to assign V, D and J gene segments. Each retained sequence needed at least a six-nucleotide match to both a V gene segment and a J gene segment. A rearrangement counted as productive if the CDR3 had no stop codons and remained in frame with V and J, and every other rearrangement counted as non-productive. CDR3 was defined according to IMGT convention as the region running from the second conserved V-encoded cysteine to the conserved J-encoded phenylalanine. The earlier analysis of 450 to 750 of the donors excluded any sequence lacking an unambiguous match to a single V gene segment. In an earlier analysis of 587 of the donors, a V segment was called functional when productive rearrangements were above 56.7%, and segregating when the standard deviation between donors exceeded 5%. A statistical classification framework was built for diagnosing cytomegalovirus status from the catalog of TCR beta chain sequences. In a later analysis, V and J genes were assigned by comparing TCR nucleotide sequences against IMGT/GENE-DB human TR gene sequences. In a later analysis, CDR3 sequences and most-parsimonious VDJ recombination scenarios were assigned using the TCRdist pipeline. A later analysis defined each TCR beta chain by its CDR3 amino acid sequence plus V-gene family, and excluded reads lacking a unique V-gene family. A later analysis removed 450 to 600 highly shared, low-generation-probability nucleotide sequences to deal with suspected cross-contamination and a sequencing artifact. For each public chain, a later analysis derived a clonal expansion index from normalized ranks of inferred template counts within each repertoire. In a later analysis, generation probabilities were computed using a VDJ recombination model fitted to out-of-frame rearrangements, and the results were checked against IGoR. A later analysis scored TCR-TCR, TCR-HLA and TCR-CMV co-occurrence with hypergeometric tests, applying a repertoire-size bias correction to TCR pairs. To estimate false discovery rates, a later analysis permuted the HLA or CMV assignments 20 times. A later analysis grouped co-occurring TCRs with DBSCAN, adding TCRdist sequence similarity when clustering within HLA-allele-positive subsets. Co-occurrence clustering excluded repertoires with fewer than 30,000 or more than 120,000 public chains, plus five with anomalous nucleotide sharing. TCRdb took this table from immuneACCESS and kept in-frame rearrangements with V and J called. Such tables lack part of the clones; where checked against another copy, unresolved V genes explain under half of the gap, and the rest is unexplained. That table is the source of V, J and clone size, and D and trimming were worked out from the DNA. The table for this sample lists 120,000 or so clones; less than 90% of them were counted only once. Of the sample, about 19% falls within the top ten clones.

V and J are trimmed by 7 bases and 8 bases, and the gene matches miss 14 bases of the junction. Including the terminal cysteine and phenylalanine, the CDR3 comprises 16 residues. The only DNA kept is the CDR3, 48 bases in frame from the first base. CDR1 and CDR2 (LNHDA, SQIVND) derive from the germline V gene (reference sequence). The sequence is built from TRBV19 and TRBJ2-2; 9 central bases correspond to TRBD1. Sequences were obtained from PBMCs. This clonotype was sampled from a man between 18 and 29 years old in good health and CMV-seropositive. The CDR3 region has the sequence CASTILGTGLPGELFF. The nucleotide sequence reads TGTGCCAGTACCATCCTCGGGACAGGGCTTCCGGGGGAGCTGTTTTTT.